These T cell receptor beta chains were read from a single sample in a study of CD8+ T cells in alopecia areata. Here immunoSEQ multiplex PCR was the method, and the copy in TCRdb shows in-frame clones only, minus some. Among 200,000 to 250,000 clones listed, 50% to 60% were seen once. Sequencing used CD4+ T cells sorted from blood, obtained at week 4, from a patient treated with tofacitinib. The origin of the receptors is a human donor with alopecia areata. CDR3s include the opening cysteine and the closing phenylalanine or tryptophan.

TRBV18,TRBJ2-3,CASSQLADGITDTQYF
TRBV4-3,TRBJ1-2,CASSQDLDPGLDGYTF
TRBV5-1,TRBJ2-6,CASSLIWSSGANVLTF
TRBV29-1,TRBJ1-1,CSVARVLNTEAFF
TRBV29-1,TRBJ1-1,CSPVVGKEAFF
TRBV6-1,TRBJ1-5,CASSELYRAGQPQHF
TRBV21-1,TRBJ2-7,CANQGNWGEQYF
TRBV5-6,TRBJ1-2,CASSPSGGRYGYTF
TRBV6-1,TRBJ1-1,CASSVQVNTEAFF
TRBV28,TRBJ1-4,CASMEGIGEKLFF
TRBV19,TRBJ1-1,CASSIDRDTEAFF
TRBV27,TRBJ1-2,CASSFDRGRGDGYTF
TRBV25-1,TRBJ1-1,CASSLYTEAFF
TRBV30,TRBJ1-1,CAWSLLGTEAFF
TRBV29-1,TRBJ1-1,CSVAGQLNTEAFF
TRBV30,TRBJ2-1,CAWSLSRSNEQFF
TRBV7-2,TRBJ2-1,CASSQTGTNYNEQFF
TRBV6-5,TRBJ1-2,CASSPNDREGYGYTF
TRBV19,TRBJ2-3,CASSPRTSGGRDTQYF
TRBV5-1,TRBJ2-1,CASSSLAGGAVLNEQFF
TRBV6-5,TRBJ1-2,CASRPQGNYGYTF
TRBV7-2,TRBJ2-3,CASSPKAGTDTQYF
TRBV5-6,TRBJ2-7,CASSLQYKGPREQYF
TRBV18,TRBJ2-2,CASVGTANTGELFF
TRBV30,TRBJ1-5,CAWSEALDQPQHF
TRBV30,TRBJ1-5,CAWSASGTINQPQHF
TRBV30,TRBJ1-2,CACLGTGGASSGYTF
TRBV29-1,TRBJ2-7,CSIFLRDRLEQYF
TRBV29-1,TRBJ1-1,CSAAAVQGRGREAFF
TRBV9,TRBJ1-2,CASTLAGDRPYGYTF
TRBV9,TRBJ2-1,CASSVAGGSYNEQFF
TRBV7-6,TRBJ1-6,CASSSYRDSNSPLHF
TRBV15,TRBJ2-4,CATSRATAEIQYF
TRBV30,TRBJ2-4,CAWSWPGLAKNIQYF
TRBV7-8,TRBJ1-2,CASSLAGGNGYTF
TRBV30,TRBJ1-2,CAWSVLPRDTNYGYTF
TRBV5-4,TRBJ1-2,CASSLARGTYGYTF
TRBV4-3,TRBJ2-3,CASSQEGIGSTDTQYF
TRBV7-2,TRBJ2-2,CASSLGTSASGELFF
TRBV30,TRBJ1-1,CAWSVWETKNTEAFF
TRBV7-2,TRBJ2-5,CASSLVRETQYF
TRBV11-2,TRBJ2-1,CASTPQSGGDEQFF
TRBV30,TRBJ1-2,CAWTQDSNYGYTF
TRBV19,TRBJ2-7,CASSRDGSYEQYF
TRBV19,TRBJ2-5,CASRLQETQYF
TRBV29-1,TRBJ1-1,CSVDGRVANTEAFF
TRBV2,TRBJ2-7,CASREAGREQYF
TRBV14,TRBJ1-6,CASSHLDSSPLHF
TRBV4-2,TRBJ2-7,CASSRGQGAYEQYF
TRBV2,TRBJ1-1,CASRRGGNTEAFF
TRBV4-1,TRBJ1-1,CASSQDDSSNTEAFF
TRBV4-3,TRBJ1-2,CASSQDGEYAAGYTF
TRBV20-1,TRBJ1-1,CSPNTNTEAFF
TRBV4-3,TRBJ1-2,CASSQLLRDSPNYGYTF
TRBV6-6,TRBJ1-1,CASSYPPGMNTEAFF
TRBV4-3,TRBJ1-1,CASSSSEFGTEAFF
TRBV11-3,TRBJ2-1,CASSLDGRSTGKNEQFF
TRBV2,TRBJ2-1,CASSDLQGISSGILYNEQFF
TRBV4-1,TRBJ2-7,CASSHLRGSYEQYF